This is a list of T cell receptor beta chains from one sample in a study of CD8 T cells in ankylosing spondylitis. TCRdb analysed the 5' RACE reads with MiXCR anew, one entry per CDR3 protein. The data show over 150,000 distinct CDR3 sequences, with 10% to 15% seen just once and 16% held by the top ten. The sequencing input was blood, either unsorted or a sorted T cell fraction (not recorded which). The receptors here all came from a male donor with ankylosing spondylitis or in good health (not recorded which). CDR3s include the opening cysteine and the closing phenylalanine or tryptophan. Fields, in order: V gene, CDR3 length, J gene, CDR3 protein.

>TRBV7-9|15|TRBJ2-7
CASSPGSGTSYEQYF
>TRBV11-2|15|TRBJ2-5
CASSLLGAGEETQYF
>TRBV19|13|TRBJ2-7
CASSIGMSYEQYF
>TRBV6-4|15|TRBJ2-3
CASAPNSGSTDTQYF
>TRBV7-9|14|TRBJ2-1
CASSPRDLAPEQFF
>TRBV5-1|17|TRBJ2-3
CASSLVRDYISPDTQYF
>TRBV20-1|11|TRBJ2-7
CSAGPYYEQYF
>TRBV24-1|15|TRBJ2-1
CATSDAGDSYNEQFF
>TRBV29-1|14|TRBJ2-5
CSVEDPRGGETQYF
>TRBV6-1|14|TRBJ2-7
CASSPSGGGSEQYF
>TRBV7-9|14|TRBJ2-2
CASSLSPGDGELFF
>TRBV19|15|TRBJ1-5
CASSISRDSNQPQHF
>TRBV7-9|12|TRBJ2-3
CASSSPQRTQYF
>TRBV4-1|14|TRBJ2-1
CASSQVQGPNEQFF
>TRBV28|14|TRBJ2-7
CASSPRLGGHEQYF
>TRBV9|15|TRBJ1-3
CASSVFRETGNTIYF
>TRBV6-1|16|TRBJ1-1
CASSSLLQGMNTEAFF
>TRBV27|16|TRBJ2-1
CASRRAGAPSYNEQFF
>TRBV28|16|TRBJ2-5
CASSSPRSGRGETQYF
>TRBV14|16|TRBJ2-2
CASSLGRLSFTGELFF
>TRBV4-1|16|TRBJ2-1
CASSQEGPNPGDEQFF
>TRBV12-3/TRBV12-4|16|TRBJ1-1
CASSTLEGGFDTEAFF
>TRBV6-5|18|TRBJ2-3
CASSSSEDRGLGTDTQYF
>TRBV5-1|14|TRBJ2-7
CASSPISGAHEQYF
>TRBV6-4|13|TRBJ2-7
CASSDSGGNEQYF
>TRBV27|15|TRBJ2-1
CASSFDGTSRNEQFF
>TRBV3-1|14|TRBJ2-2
CASSQGFPFGELFF
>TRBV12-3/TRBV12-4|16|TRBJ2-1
CASSLSPGLTYNEQFF
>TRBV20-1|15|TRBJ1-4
CSARDLGSTNEKLFF
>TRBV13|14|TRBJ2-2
CASSLRGGSGELFF
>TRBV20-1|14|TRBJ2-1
CSARDPTRGGEQFF
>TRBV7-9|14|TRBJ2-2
CASSLSRVPGELFF
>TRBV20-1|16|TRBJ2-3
CSARDQLAVRPDTQYF
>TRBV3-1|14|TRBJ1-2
CASSQEPGYNGYTF
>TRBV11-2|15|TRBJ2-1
CASSLGLGRNDEQFF
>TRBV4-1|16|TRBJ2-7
CASSQDPDRGVYEQYF
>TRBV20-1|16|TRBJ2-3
CSARDPLAGDTDTQYF
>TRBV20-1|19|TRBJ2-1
CSARDETSGGPLAYNEQFF
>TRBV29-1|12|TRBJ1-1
CSVEQGYTEAFF
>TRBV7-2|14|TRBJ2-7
CASSLDGPNYEQYF
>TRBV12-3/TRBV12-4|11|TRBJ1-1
CASSSTGQHFF
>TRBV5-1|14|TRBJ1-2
CASSSPLDRKGYTF